A selection of T cell receptor beta chains follows, all from one sample in a study of shared clonotypes between healthy human individuals. Data came from immunoSEQ multiplex PCR; TCRdb stores just in-frame clones and leaves some out. The data hold some 740,000 clones, with about 92% observed a single time. The material sequenced was naive CD8+ T cells sorted from blood. These TCRs come from a man aged 30 to 45 in good health. CDR3s include the opening cysteine and the closing phenylalanine or tryptophan. Only some rows state a clone size, as once, few, many or a class for expanded clones.

NA TRBJ1-2 TRBV28 CASALKGRRNGYTF
NA TRBJ2-7 TRBV29-1 CSVEDPGTGESYEQYF
NA TRBJ2-5 TRBV10-2 CASRGTGKETQYF
NA TRBJ2-7 TRBV25-1 CASSRLAEASDYEQYF
NA TRBJ1-4 TRBV28 CASSSRANEKLFF
once TRBJ2-7 TRBV27 CASSLAGQDYEQYF
NA TRBJ2-1 TRBV7-6 CASSLGSGRYNEQFF
NA TRBJ2-3 TRBV7-3 CASSPRQGVADTQYF
NA TRBJ1-5 TRBV6-6 CASSYAGQSNQPQHF
NA TRBJ1-2 TRBV5-1 CASSRTPGQVDIANYGYTF
NA TRBJ1-2 TRBV6-5 CASSPWGPTQGYTF
NA TRBJ2-3 TRBV11-2 CASGTRREGTDTQYF
NA TRBJ2-1 TRBV25-1 CASSGLGREKFF
once TRBJ2-5 TRBV7-9 CASGGTVQETQYF
NA TRBJ1-4 TRBV28 CASSLLRYDSNEKLFF
NA TRBJ2-7 TRBV7-9 CASSPGLRSYEQYF
NA TRBJ2-1 TRBV7-8 CASSSLGGRADNEQFF
NA TRBJ2-7 TRBV6-1 CASSGQLSYEQYF
NA TRBJ2-3 TRBV9 CASNDGTPPDTQYF
NA TRBJ2-2 TRBV21-1 CASSPRTDGLNTGELFF
once TRBJ2-1 TRBV11-2 CASSLHAGPTPYNEQFF
NA TRBJ2-1 TRBV15 CATSRDHGETSGYNEQFF
NA TRBJ2-3 TRBV7-9 CASSFSGSFTDTQYF
NA TRBJ2-7 TRBV27 CASSQLAGEVVEQYF
NA TRBJ2-5 TRBV28 CASSLSGGREVWDDSYQETQYF
NA TRBJ2-5 TRBV9 CASSVVADPRETQYF
NA TRBJ2-1 TRBV27 CASKGLAGGGHEQFF
NA TRBJ2-7 TRBV18 CASSPGQSYEQYF
NA TRBJ2-1 TRBV9 CASSVEGAPYNEQFF
NA TRBJ1-2 TRBV7-8 CASSQFLTRDNGDSNYGYTF
once TRBJ1-1 TRBV28 CASSYVGEAFF
NA TRBJ2-3 TRBV29-1 CSVILAGGLDTQYF
NA TRBJ2-1 TRBV27 CASSPLTSGGVDEQFF
NA TRBJ2-7 TRBV13 CASSSRDRVLFSEQYF
NA TRBJ2-7 TRBV18 CASSPISGSGYEQYF
NA TRBJ2-7 TRBV19 CASSTRKADRAGESVVKLSYEQYF
NA TRBJ2-3 TRBV21-1 CASSKKLREGRAPAQYF
NA TRBJ2-2 TRBV7-9 CASSSHGNRYTGELFF
NA TRBJ2-7 TRBV4-1 CASSQGTGPQYF
NA TRBJ2-7 TRBV7-9 CASSATNYEQYF
NA TRBJ2-5 TRBV30 CAWSGGQETQYF
once TRBJ2-7 TRBV28 CASSFRLASSYEQYF
NA TRBJ2-3 TRBV5-1 CASARYSGTDTQYF
NA TRBJ1-4 TRBV7-9 CASSLGQGGEKLFF
NA TRBJ2-1 TRBV7-9 CASSPADTNRNEQFF
NA TRBJ1-1 TRBV6-5 CASRGDRNTEAFF
NA TRBJ2-7 TRBV30 CAWRQLAGYEQYF
NA TRBJ2-7 TRBV4-1 CASSQGETGSYEQYF
NA TRBJ1-2 TRBV9 CASSVDPGYGYTF
NA TRBJ2-1 TRBV4-3 CASRQESSGSLSYNEQFF
NA TRBJ2-7 TRBV5-8 CASSWGQGNRGYEQYF
NA TRBJ2-2 TRBV28 CASSFIGIKGPTGLAALSTGELFF
NA TRBJ2-1 TRBV12-5 CASGLDGSSYNEQFF
few TRBJ1-2 TRBV6-6 CASSPAGNFDGYTF